These 2 T cell receptor beta chains came from one sample sequenced in a study of PD-1 blockade in classical Hodgkin lymphoma. Every single patient, without exception, relapsed after autologous stem cell transplantation, and brentuximab vedotin exposure varied. Clones were sequenced by immunoSEQ multiplex PCR, and TCRdb holds only the in-frame ones, with some missing. This sample has about 21,000 clones, with around 65% found just once. Material: peripheral blood mononuclear cells (PBMCs), obtained at baseline. The source is a human donor with classical Hodgkin lymphoma.

The chain has TRBV28 and TRBJ2-5; 9 bases match TRBD2. The CDR3 sequence is 15 residues long. Germline loops: CDR1 MDHEN, CDR2 SYDVKM. Trimming at V came to 6 bases and at J to 5 bases, leaving 10 bases not matched to a gene. CDR3 amino acids: CASSFAGGPQETQYF. Written as DNA, the CDR3 is TGTGCCAGCAGCTTTGCGGGGGGGCCTCAGGAGACCCAGTACTTC. The complete variable domain, with remaining parts taken from reference TRBV28 and TRBJ2-5, reads DVKVTQSSRYLVKRTGEKVFLECVQDMDHENMFWYRQDPGLGLRLIYFSYDVKMKEKGDIPEGYSVSREKKERFSLILESASTNQTSMYLCASSFAGGPQETQYFGPGTRLLVL.

This sequence joins TRBV19 and TRBJ1-2; 8 bases are a match to TRBD1. In germline, CDR1 is LNHDA, CDR2 SQIVND (reference sequence). The length of the CDR3 is 17 residues. The J segment lost 5 bases and the V segment lost 5 bases, leaving 16 bases of the junction unmatched. CDR3 protein: CASSLRDRTPLIYGYTF. Written as DNA, the CDR3 is TGTGCCAGTAGTCTACGGGACAGGACCCCTTTAATTTATGGCTACACCTTC.